This T cell receptor beta chain came from a study of T cells in Graves' hyperthyroidism and ophthalmopathy. Study-wide background: Pretreatment peripheral blood was obtained at initial diagnosis.

This clonotype was seen ten or more times. Its specificity is unknown. Study-wide findings and caveats: Peripheral blood also featured most of the thyroid clonotypes expanded above 0.001. A 13 V-J signature model discriminated ophthalmopathy versus stable hyperthyroidism.

The TCR beta CDR3 regions underwent amplification using RNA transcripts as the source. Using the HTBI primer set, a first-round RT-PCR was run on the TCR CDR3. TCRdb reprocessed the multiplex PCR reads via MiXCR and lists one record per CDR3 protein. The sample lists around 340,000 distinct CDR3 sequences; roughly 18% were seen once. V was pared by 2 bases and J by 0 bases, with 13 bases between. The germline gives CDR1 SGHVS, CDR2 FQNEAQ. The CDR3 is made up of 16 amino acids. In patients aged 18 to 65, hyperthyroidism was newly diagnosed, with duration under 2 months. The V and J genes are TRBV7-8 and TRBJ1-1; TRBD1 might be the D (5 bases). The sequence derives from a woman in her forties or fifties with Graves' hyperthyroidism. The specimen sequenced was blood. CDR3 amino acids: CASSLRRGSMNTEAFF. In DNA, the CDR3 is TGTGCCAGCAGCTTAAGGAGGGGTTCCATGAACACTGAAGCTTTCTTT.